This TCR beta chain was sequenced during a study of cytomegalovirus exposure and HLA in healthy donors. Study summary: Unique TCR beta sequences numbering 120 million or so came from 150 million to 200 million T cells in an earlier analysis. Study-wide results and caveats: There were reportedly fewer N-insertions in an Asian-associated ancestry cluster than the roughly 670-donor mean, in a later analysis.

This CDR3 is built from 13 residues. CDR1 and CDR2 from the germline V gene are SGHAT and FQNNGV. Trimming removed 4 bases at V and 2 bases at J, with 8 bases between. As to this clone: The antigen is unknown.

Though probably carrying unrecorded immune exposures, donors were nominally healthy at sampling. PCR amplification relied on 60 Vbeta primers (plus 13 Jbeta primers). Generated by immunoSEQ multiplex PCR, the TCRdb table keeps only in-frame clones and is missing some. Its table records fewer than 60,000 clones. The TCR comes from a woman aged 40-49 years in good health and CMV-seronegative. The gene calls are TRBV11-2 and TRBJ1-2; D call uncertain. The sequencing input was PBMCs. The CDR3 sequence: CASSSGSNYGYTF. CDR3 DNA: TGTGCCAGCAGCTCCGGGTCCAACTATGGCTACACCTTC.